This is a list of T cell receptor beta chains from one sample in a study of T cells in Graves' hyperthyroidism and ophthalmopathy. TCRdb re-analysed the multiplex PCR reads in MiXCR, keeping a single row per CDR3 protein. The table records some 500,000 distinct CDR3 sequences, around 14% of them present only once. Sequencing input: blood. These receptor sequences come from a woman in her late teens or twenties with Graves' hyperthyroidism. Each CDR3 is given with its conserved first and last residue. The D gene is left open where the match is weak. Clone sizes are given selectively: once, few, many, or a class where the clone is expanded.

CDR3 protein: CASSPRTSGITDTQYF
CDR3 DNA: TGCGCCAGCAGCCCAAGGACTAGCGGGATCACAGATACGCAGTATTTT
J gene: TRBJ2-3
clone size: -
CDR3 length: 16
D gene: TRBD2
V gene: TRBV5-1

CDR3 protein: CAWTEESYGYTF
CDR3 DNA: TGTGCCTGGACAGAAGAATCCTATGGCTACACCTTC
J gene: TRBJ1-2
clone size: many
CDR3 length: 12
D gene: -
V gene: TRBV30

CDR3 protein: CASTESAGLTGELFF
CDR3 DNA: TGTGCCAGCACTGAGTCAGCGGGACTCACCGGGGAGCTGTTTTTT
J gene: TRBJ2-2
clone size: few
CDR3 length: 15
D gene: TRBD2
V gene: TRBV6-1

CDR3 protein: CSADSVGLYNEQFF
CDR3 DNA: TGCAGCGCCGACTCTGTGGGGCTTTACAATGAGCAGTTCTTC
J gene: TRBJ2-1
clone size: few
CDR3 length: 14
D gene: -
V gene: TRBV29-1

CDR3 protein: CASSLDLLSGDTQYF
CDR3 DNA: TGTGCCAGCAGCTTAGATCTTTTGTCCGGAGATACGCAGTATTTT
J gene: TRBJ2-3
clone size: many
CDR3 length: 15
D gene: -
V gene: TRBV11-3

CDR3 protein: CASILGGPNTGELFF
CDR3 DNA: TGTGCCAGCATCCTAGGGGGTCCTAACACCGGGGAGCTGTTTTTT
J gene: TRBJ2-2
clone size: many
CDR3 length: 15
D gene: -
V gene: TRBV6-1

CDR3 protein: CASWAGLYNEQFF
CDR3 DNA: TGTGCCAGTTGGGCGGGTTTGTACAATGAGCAGTTCTTC
J gene: TRBJ2-1
clone size: many
CDR3 length: 13
D gene: -
V gene: TRBV27

CDR3 protein: CASSERTVESEQYF
CDR3 DNA: TGTGCCAGCAGTGAGAGGACAGTTGAAAGCGAGCAGTACTTC
J gene: TRBJ2-7
clone size: many
CDR3 length: 14
D gene: -
V gene: TRBV2

CDR3 protein: CASSELQGPEKLFF
CDR3 DNA: TGTGCCAGCAGTGAATTACAGGGACCCGAAAAACTGTTTTTT
J gene: TRBJ1-4
clone size: many
CDR3 length: 14
D gene: -
V gene: TRBV2

CDR3 protein: CASSQAETGLFF
CDR3 DNA: TGTGCCAGCAGCCAAGCCGAGACAGGGTTGTTCTTC
J gene: TRBJ2-1
clone size: many
CDR3 length: 12
D gene: TRBD1
V gene: TRBV3-1

CDR3 protein: CSASKRDTQYF
CDR3 DNA: TGCAGTGCCTCGAAACGGGATACGCAGTATTTT
J gene: TRBJ2-3
clone size: many
CDR3 length: 11
D gene: -
V gene: TRBV20-1

CDR3 protein: CASSSPVGHNEQFF
CDR3 DNA: TGTGCCAGCAGTTCGCCCGTGGGACACAATGAGCAGTTCTTC
J gene: TRBJ2-1
clone size: -
CDR3 length: 14
D gene: -
V gene: TRBV27

CDR3 protein: CSARVRTGNTEAFF
CDR3 DNA: TGCAGTGCTAGAGTAAGGACAGGGAACACTGAAGCTTTCTTT
J gene: TRBJ1-1
clone size: -
CDR3 length: 14
D gene: TRBD1
V gene: TRBV20-1

CDR3 protein: CASNLVPPGEKLFF
CDR3 DNA: TGTGCCAGCAACCTTGTTCCGCCTGGAGAAAAACTGTTTTTT
J gene: TRBJ1-4
clone size: -
CDR3 length: 14
D gene: -
V gene: TRBV5-8

CDR3 protein: CASSSPGLAGADTQYF
CDR3 DNA: TGTGCCAGCAGCTCCCCGGGACTAGCGGGTGCGGATACGCAGTATTTT
J gene: TRBJ2-3
clone size: many
CDR3 length: 16
D gene: TRBD2
V gene: TRBV11-2

CDR3 protein: CASSNPGQNKNIQYF
CDR3 DNA: TGTGCCAGTAGTAATCCCGGACAGAACAAAAACATTCAGTACTTC
J gene: TRBJ2-4
clone size: few
CDR3 length: 15
D gene: -
V gene: TRBV19

CDR3 protein: CASSNIPGAGYGYTF
CDR3 DNA: TGTGCCAGCAGCAACATTCCAGGGGCTGGCTATGGCTACACCTTC
J gene: TRBJ1-2
clone size: many
CDR3 length: 15
D gene: -
V gene: TRBV12-3/TRBV12-4

CDR3 protein: CASTEGAGVPYEQYF
CDR3 DNA: TGTGCCAGCACCGAGGGGGCGGGAGTCCCCTACGAGCAGTACTTC
J gene: TRBJ2-7
clone size: -
CDR3 length: 15
D gene: -
V gene: TRBV9

CDR3 protein: CASSQRHREGNEQFF
CDR3 DNA: TGTGCCAGCAGCCAAAGGCACAGAGAGGGCAATGAGCAGTTCTTC
J gene: TRBJ2-1
clone size: many
CDR3 length: 15
D gene: -
V gene: TRBV7-3

CDR3 protein: CASTPGDGLRRQYF
CDR3 DNA: TGTGCCAGCACCCCCGGGGACGGCCTACGACGGCAGTACTTC
J gene: TRBJ2-7
clone size: many
CDR3 length: 14
D gene: -
V gene: TRBV6-1

CDR3 protein: CASSPSPGTYNEQFF
CDR3 DNA: TGTGCCAGCAGCCCTAGCCCGGGAACCTACAATGAGCAGTTCTTC
J gene: TRBJ2-1
clone size: few
CDR3 length: 15
D gene: -
V gene: TRBV9

CDR3 protein: CASSLSQPQPQHF
CDR3 DNA: TGTGCCAGCAGCTTATCCCAACCCCAGCCCCAGCATTTT
J gene: TRBJ1-5
clone size: many
CDR3 length: 13
D gene: -
V gene: TRBV11-2

CDR3 protein: CASSQDRRGRPSTDTQYF
CDR3 DNA: TGCGCCAGCAGCCAAGATCGGCGCGGAAGACCTAGCACAGATACGCAGTATTTT
J gene: TRBJ2-3
clone size: few
CDR3 length: 18
D gene: -
V gene: TRBV4-1

CDR3 protein: CASARVETEAFF
CDR3 DNA: TGTGCTAGTGCCAGGGTGGAGACTGAAGCTTTCTTT
J gene: TRBJ1-1
clone size: many
CDR3 length: 12
D gene: -
V gene: TRBV12-5

CDR3 protein: CSAQDTSDEQFF
CDR3 DNA: TGCAGTGCTCAGGACACGTCCGATGAGCAGTTCTTC
J gene: TRBJ2-1
clone size: -
CDR3 length: 12
D gene: -
V gene: TRBV20-1

CDR3 protein: CSAGGLAGSDTQYF
CDR3 DNA: TGCAGTGCTGGGGGACTAGCGGGATCAGATACGCAGTATTTT
J gene: TRBJ2-3
clone size: -
CDR3 length: 14
D gene: TRBD2
V gene: TRBV20-1

CDR3 protein: CASSLLLVSDTQYF
CDR3 DNA: TGTGCCAGCAGTTTACTGCTAGTTTCAGATACGCAGTATTTT
J gene: TRBJ2-3
clone size: many
CDR3 length: 14
D gene: -
V gene: TRBV12-3/TRBV12-4

CDR3 protein: CASSRTGGFQFNEKLFF
CDR3 DNA: TGCGCCAGCAGTCGCACCGGGGGGTTTCAATTTAATGAAAAACTGTTTTTT
J gene: TRBJ1-4
clone size: -
CDR3 length: 17
D gene: -
V gene: TRBV5-1

CDR3 protein: CASSISLGDNEQFF
CDR3 DNA: TGTGCCAGTAGTATTTCACTGGGGGACAATGAGCAGTTCTTC
J gene: TRBJ2-1
clone size: many
CDR3 length: 14
D gene: -
V gene: TRBV19

CDR3 protein: CASSLAWGDEAFF
CDR3 DNA: TGCGCCAGCAGCTTGGCCTGGGGAGATGAAGCTTTCTTT
J gene: TRBJ1-1
clone size: few
CDR3 length: 13
D gene: -
V gene: TRBV5-1

CDR3 protein: CASSQGQGINQPQHF
CDR3 DNA: TGTGCCAGCAGCCAAGGACAGGGGATCAACCAGCCCCAGCATTTT
J gene: TRBJ1-5
clone size: many
CDR3 length: 15
D gene: TRBD1
V gene: TRBV3-1

CDR3 protein: CASSPGLNNEQFF
CDR3 DNA: TGTGCCAGCAGCCCAGGACTAAACAATGAGCAGTTCTTC
J gene: TRBJ2-1
clone size: many
CDR3 length: 13
D gene: -
V gene: TRBV11-3

CDR3 protein: CASSVIAGGPGDEQFF
CDR3 DNA: TGTGCCAGCAGCGTAATAGCGGGAGGGCCTGGGGATGAGCAGTTCTTC
J gene: TRBJ2-1
clone size: many
CDR3 length: 16
D gene: TRBD2
V gene: TRBV9

CDR3 protein: CASSPSSGSSITGELFF
CDR3 DNA: TGTGCCAGCAGCCCTTCTAGCGGGAGTTCGATCACCGGGGAGCTGTTTTTT
J gene: TRBJ2-2
clone size: many
CDR3 length: 17
D gene: TRBD2
V gene: TRBV7-3

CDR3 protein: CASSSHRSHEQFF
CDR3 DNA: TGTGCCAGCAGTTCCCACAGGTCCCATGAGCAGTTCTTC
J gene: TRBJ2-1
clone size: many
CDR3 length: 13
D gene: -
V gene: TRBV27

CDR3 protein: CAKNRERNQPQHF
CDR3 DNA: TGTGCCAAAAACAGGGAGCGGAATCAGCCCCAGCATTTT
J gene: TRBJ1-5
clone size: many
CDR3 length: 13
D gene: -
V gene: TRBV27

CDR3 protein: CASSAEEDTSQETQYF
CDR3 DNA: TGTGCCAGCAGCGCCGAGGAGGACACCTCCCAAGAGACCCAGTACTTC
J gene: TRBJ2-5
clone size: -
CDR3 length: 16
D gene: -
V gene: TRBV7-4

CDR3 protein: CAISEFGVSDTQYF
CDR3 DNA: TGTGCCATCAGTGAGTTCGGGGTTTCAGATACGCAGTATTTT
J gene: TRBJ2-3
clone size: -
CDR3 length: 14
D gene: -
V gene: TRBV10-3

CDR3 protein: CASSRTSGKEETQYF
CDR3 DNA: TGTGCCAGCAGTCGGACTAGCGGGAAAGAAGAGACCCAGTACTTC
J gene: TRBJ2-5
clone size: many
CDR3 length: 15
D gene: TRBD2
V gene: TRBV6-1

CDR3 protein: CASSIGATNEKLFF
CDR3 DNA: TGTGCCAGTAGTATAGGAGCAACTAATGAAAAACTGTTTTTT
J gene: TRBJ1-4
clone size: -
CDR3 length: 14
D gene: -
V gene: TRBV19

CDR3 protein: CASSLVATNQPQHF
CDR3 DNA: TGTGCCAGCAGCTTAGTGGCCACGAATCAGCCCCAGCATTTT
J gene: TRBJ1-5
clone size: few
CDR3 length: 14
D gene: -
V gene: TRBV7-2

CDR3 protein: CASSQKRGSRINTEAFF
CDR3 DNA: TGTGCCAGCAGCCAAAAAAGGGGCAGCCGGATAAACACTGAAGCTTTCTTT
J gene: TRBJ1-1
clone size: many
CDR3 length: 17
D gene: -
V gene: TRBV3-1

CDR3 protein: CAWGGLLGGELFF
CDR3 DNA: TGTGCCTGGGGCGGTCTCCTCGGCGGGGAGCTGTTTTTT
J gene: TRBJ2-2
clone size: many
CDR3 length: 13
D gene: -
V gene: TRBV30

CDR3 protein: CAWMGGGQRGSPLHF
CDR3 DNA: TGTGCCTGGATGGGTGGGGGACAGCGCGGTTCACCCCTCCACTTT
J gene: TRBJ1-6
clone size: few
CDR3 length: 15
D gene: TRBD1
V gene: TRBV30

CDR3 protein: CAISDQSLISNTEAFF
CDR3 DNA: TGTGCCATCAGTGACCAATCACTCATATCGAACACTGAAGCTTTCTTT
J gene: TRBJ1-1
clone size: many
CDR3 length: 16
D gene: -
V gene: TRBV10-3

CDR3 protein: CASSETPTSGQYEQFF
CDR3 DNA: TGTGCCAGCAGCGAAACCCCCACTAGCGGCCAATATGAGCAGTTCTTC
J gene: TRBJ2-1
clone size: many
CDR3 length: 16
D gene: TRBD2
V gene: TRBV6-1

CDR3 protein: CASSSVSTGYQETQYF
CDR3 DNA: TGTGCCAGCAGCTCCGTCTCGACTGGGTACCAAGAGACCCAGTACTTC
J gene: TRBJ2-5
clone size: few
CDR3 length: 16
D gene: -
V gene: TRBV11-2

CDR3 protein: CASSVPGQDAGGYGYTF
CDR3 DNA: TGTGCCAGCTCAGTCCCGGGACAGGACGCAGGTGGCTATGGCTACACCTTC
J gene: TRBJ1-2
clone size: -
CDR3 length: 17
D gene: TRBD1
V gene: TRBV18

CDR3 protein: CASTVIANTIYF
CDR3 DNA: TGTGCCAGCACCGTCATCGCAAACACCATATATTTT
J gene: TRBJ1-3
clone size: many
CDR3 length: 12
D gene: -
V gene: TRBV12-3/TRBV12-4

CDR3 protein: CASSLGRREDTQYF
CDR3 DNA: TGTGCCAGCAGTTTAGGTCGCAGGGAAGATACGCAGTATTTT
J gene: TRBJ2-3
clone size: few
CDR3 length: 14
D gene: -
V gene: TRBV12-3/TRBV12-4

CDR3 protein: CASSPGAGSSYEQYF
CDR3 DNA: TGTGCCAGCTCACCGGGAGCAGGGAGCTCATACGAGCAGTACTTC
J gene: TRBJ2-7
clone size: many
CDR3 length: 15
D gene: -
V gene: TRBV18